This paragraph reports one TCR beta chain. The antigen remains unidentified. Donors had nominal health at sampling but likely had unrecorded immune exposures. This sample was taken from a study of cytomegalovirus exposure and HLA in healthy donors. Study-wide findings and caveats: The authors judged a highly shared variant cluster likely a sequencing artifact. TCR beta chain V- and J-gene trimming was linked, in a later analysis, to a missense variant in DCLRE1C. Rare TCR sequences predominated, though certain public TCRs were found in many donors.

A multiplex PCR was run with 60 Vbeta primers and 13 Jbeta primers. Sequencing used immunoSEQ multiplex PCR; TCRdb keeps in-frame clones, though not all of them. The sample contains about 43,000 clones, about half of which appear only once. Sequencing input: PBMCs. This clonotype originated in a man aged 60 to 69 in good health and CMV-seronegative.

CDR3 sequence: CSGRHSLSADTQYF. The DNA of the CDR3 is TGCAGCGGACGACACTCACTGAGTGCAGATACGCAGTATTTT. The chain has TRBV29-1 and TRBJ2-3, with D uncertain. The V end was cut by 7 bases, the J end by 4 bases, with 18 bases between. This CDR3 is 14 amino acids long. Germline CDR1 and CDR2: SQVTM and ANQGSEA.